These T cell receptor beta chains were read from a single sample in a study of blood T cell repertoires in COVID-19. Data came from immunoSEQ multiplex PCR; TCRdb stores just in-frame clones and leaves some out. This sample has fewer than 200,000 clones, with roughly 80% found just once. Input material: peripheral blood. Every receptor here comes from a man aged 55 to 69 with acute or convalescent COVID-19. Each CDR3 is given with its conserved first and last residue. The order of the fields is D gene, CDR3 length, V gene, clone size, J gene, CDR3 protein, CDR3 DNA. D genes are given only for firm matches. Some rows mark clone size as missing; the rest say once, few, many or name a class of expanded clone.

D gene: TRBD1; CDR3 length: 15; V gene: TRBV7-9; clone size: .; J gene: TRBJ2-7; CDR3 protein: CASSLGQGARYEQYF; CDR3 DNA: TGTGCCAGCAGCTTAGGACAGGGGGCTCGCTACGAGCAGTACTTC
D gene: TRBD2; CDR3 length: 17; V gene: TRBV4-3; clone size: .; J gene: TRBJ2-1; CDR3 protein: CASSQDIRSGGADEQFF; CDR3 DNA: TGCGCCAGCAGCCAAGATATCCGCAGCGGGGGGGCCGATGAGCAGTTCTTC
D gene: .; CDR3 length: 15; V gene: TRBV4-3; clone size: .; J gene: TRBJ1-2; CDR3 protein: CASSQDRQTYAGYTF; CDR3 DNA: TGCGCCAGCAGCCAAGATCGGCAGACTTATGCAGGCTACACCTTC
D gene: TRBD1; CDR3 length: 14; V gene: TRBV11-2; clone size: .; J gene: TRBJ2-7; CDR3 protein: CASSAHRGSYEQYF; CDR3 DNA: TGTGCCAGCAGCGCTCACAGGGGGTCCTACGAGCAGTACTTC
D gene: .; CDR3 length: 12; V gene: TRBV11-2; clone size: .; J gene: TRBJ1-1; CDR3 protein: CASSLGGPEAFF; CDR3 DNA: TGTGCCAGCAGCTTAGGTGGCCCTGAAGCTTTCTTT
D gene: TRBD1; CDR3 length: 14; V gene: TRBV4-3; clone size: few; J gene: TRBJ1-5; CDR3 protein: CASSRDRGNQPQHF; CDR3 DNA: TGCGCCAGCAGCCGGGACAGGGGCAATCAGCCCCAGCATTTT
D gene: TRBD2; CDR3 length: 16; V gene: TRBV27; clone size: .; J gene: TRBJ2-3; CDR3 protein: CASSFTSGGATDTQYF; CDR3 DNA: TGTGCCAGCAGTTTCACTAGCGGGGGGGCAACAGATACGCAGTATTTT
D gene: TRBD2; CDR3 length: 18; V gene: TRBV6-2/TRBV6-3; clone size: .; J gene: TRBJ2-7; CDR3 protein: CASSYPTSGGRSSYEQYF; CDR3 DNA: TGTGCCAGCAGTTACCCGACTAGCGGGGGGCGAAGCTCCTACGAGCAGTACTTC
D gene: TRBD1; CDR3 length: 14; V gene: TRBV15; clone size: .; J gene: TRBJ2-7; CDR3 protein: CATSREGQAYEQYF; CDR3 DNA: TGTGCCACCAGCAGAGAGGGACAGGCCTACGAGCAGTACTTC
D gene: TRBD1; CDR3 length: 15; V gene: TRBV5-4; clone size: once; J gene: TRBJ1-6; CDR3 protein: CASSLVGGGYSPLHF; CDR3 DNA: TGTGCCAGCAGCTTGGTAGGGGGCGGTTATTCACCCCTCCACTTT
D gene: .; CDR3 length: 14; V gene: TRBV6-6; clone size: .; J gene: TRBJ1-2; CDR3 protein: CASSRLGQGYGYTF; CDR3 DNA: TGTGCCAGCAGCCGCCTGGGACAAGGGTATGGCTACACCTTC
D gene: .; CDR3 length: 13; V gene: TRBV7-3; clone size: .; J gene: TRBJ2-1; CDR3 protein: CASSLYRSNEQFF; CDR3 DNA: TGTGCCAGCAGCTTATATAGGAGTAATGAGCAGTTCTTC
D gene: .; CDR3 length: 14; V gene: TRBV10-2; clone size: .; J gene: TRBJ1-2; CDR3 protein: CASSEVGLSYGYTF; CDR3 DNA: TGCGCCAGCAGTGAGGTGGGGCTTTCCTATGGCTACACCTTC
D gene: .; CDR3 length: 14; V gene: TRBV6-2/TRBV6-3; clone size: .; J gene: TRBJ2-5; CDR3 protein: CASSYSLAQETQYF; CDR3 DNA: TGTGCCAGCAGTTACTCTCTAGCCCAAGAGACCCAGTACTTC
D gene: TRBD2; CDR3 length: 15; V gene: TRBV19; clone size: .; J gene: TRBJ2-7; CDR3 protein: CASRRAAGGTYEQYF; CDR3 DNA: TGTGCCAGTAGGAGGGCAGCGGGGGGCACCTACGAGCAGTACTTC
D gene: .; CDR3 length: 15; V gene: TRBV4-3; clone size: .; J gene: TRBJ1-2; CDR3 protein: CASSQSETAPGGYTF; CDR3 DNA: TGCGCCAGCAGCCAATCTGAGACAGCCCCCGGTGGCTACACCTTC
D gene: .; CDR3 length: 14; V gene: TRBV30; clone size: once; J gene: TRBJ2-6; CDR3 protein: CAWSQASGANVLTF; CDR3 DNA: TGTGCCTGGAGTCAGGCCTCTGGGGCCAACGTCCTGACTTTC
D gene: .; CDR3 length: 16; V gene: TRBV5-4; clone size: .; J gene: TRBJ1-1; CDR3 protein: CASSLVGGRSNTEAFF; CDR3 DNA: TGTGCCAGCAGCTTGGTAGGGGGTCGGAGTAACACTGAAGCTTTCTTT
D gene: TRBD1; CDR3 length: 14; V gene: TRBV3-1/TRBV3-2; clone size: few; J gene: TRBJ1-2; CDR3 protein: CASSDSGTGAGYTF; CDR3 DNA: TGTGCCAGCAGCGACTCCGGGACAGGGGCCGGCTACACCTTC
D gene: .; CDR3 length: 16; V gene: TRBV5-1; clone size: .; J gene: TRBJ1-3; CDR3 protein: CASSLAVLGAGNTIYF; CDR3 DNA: TGCGCCAGCAGCTTGGCCGTTTTAGGGGCTGGAAACACCATATATTTT
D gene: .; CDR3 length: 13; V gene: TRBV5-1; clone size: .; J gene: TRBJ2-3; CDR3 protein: CASSSGSTDTQYF; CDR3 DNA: TGCGCCAGCAGCTCCGGGAGCACAGATACGCAGTATTTT
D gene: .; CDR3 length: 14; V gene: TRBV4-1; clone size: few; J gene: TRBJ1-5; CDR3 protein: CASSQDGDFQPQHF; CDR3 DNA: TGCGCCAGCAGCCAAGACGGAGATTTCCAGCCCCAGCATTTT
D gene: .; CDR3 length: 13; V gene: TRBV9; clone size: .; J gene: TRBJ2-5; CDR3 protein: CASSVGGGETQYF; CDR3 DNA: TGTGCCAGCAGCGTAGGGGGGGGCGAGACCCAGTACTTC
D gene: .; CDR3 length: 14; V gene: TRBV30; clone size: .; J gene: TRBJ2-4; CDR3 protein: CAWSAGASANIQYF; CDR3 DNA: TGTGCCTGGAGTGCCGGAGCCTCGGCAAACATTCAGTACTTC
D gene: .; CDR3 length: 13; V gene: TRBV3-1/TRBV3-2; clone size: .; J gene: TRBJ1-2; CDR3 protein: CASSSDRRYGYTF; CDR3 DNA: TGTGCCAGCAGCTCCGACAGACGGTATGGCTACACCTTC
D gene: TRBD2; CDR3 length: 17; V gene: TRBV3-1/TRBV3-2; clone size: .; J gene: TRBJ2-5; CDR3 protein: CASSQGVSGGARETQYF; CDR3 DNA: TGTGCCAGCAGCCAAGGAGTCAGCGGGGGGGCGAGAGAGACCCAGTACTTC
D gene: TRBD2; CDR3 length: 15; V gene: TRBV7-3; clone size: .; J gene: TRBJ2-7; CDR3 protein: CASSLTGGVGYEQYF; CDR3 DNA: TGTGCCAGCAGCTTAACGGGGGGGGTTGGCTACGAGCAGTACTTC
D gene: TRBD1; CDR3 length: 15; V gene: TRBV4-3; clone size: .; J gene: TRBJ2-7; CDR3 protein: CASSQDTGQGEEQYF; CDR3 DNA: TGCGCCAGCAGCCAAGATACGGGACAGGGGGAAGAGCAGTACTTC
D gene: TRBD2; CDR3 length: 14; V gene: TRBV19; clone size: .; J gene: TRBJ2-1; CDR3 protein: CASRLSGRRDEQFF; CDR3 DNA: TGTGCCAGTAGACTTAGCGGGAGGAGGGATGAGCAGTTCTTC
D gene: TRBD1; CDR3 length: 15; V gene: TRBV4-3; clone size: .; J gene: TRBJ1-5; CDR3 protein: CASSLGTGVNQPQHF; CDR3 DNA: TGCGCCAGCAGCCTCGGGACAGGGGTCAATCAGCCCCAGCATTTT
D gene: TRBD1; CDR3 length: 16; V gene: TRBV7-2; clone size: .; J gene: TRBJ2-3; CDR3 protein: CASSLMPDRGPDTQYF; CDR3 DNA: TGTGCCAGCAGCTTGATGCCGGACAGGGGGCCAGATACGCAGTATTTT
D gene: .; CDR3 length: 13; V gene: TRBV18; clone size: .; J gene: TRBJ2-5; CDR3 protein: CASRGQNQETQYF; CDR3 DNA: TGTGCCAGCCGCGGACAGAATCAAGAGACCCAGTACTTC
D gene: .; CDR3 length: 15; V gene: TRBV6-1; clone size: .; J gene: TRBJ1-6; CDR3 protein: CASSENDNPISPLHF; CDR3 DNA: TGTGCCAGCAGTGAAAACGACAATCCCATTTCACCCCTCCACTTT
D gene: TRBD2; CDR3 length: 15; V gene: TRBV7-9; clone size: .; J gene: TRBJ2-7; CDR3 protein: CASSSSWTSLYEQYF; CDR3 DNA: TGTGCCAGCAGCTCCTCCTGGACTAGTTTGTACGAGCAGTACTTC
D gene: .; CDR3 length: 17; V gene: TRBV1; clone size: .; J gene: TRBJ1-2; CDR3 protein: CTSSQENARGSDYGYTF; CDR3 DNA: TGCACCAGCAGCCAAGAGAATGCCCGGGGGAGTGACTATGGCTACACCTTC
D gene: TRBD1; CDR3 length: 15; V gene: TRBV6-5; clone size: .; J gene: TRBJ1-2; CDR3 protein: CASSPNRGTNYGYTF; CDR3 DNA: TGTGCCAGCAGTCCAAACAGGGGAACTAACTATGGCTACACCTTC
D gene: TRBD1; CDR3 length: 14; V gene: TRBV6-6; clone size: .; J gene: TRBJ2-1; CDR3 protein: CASRLDRQDNEQFF; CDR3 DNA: TGTGCCAGCAGGTTGGACAGGCAAGACAATGAGCAGTTCTTC
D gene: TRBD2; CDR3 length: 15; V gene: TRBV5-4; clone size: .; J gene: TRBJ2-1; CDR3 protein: CASSLTSGSGYEQFF; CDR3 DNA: TGTGCCAGCAGCTTGACTAGCGGGAGTGGGTATGAGCAGTTCTTC
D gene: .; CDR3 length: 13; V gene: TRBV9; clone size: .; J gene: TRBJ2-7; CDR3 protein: CASSRGSSAGQYF; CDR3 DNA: TGTGCCAGCAGCCGCGGGTCCTCTGCTGGGCAGTACTTC
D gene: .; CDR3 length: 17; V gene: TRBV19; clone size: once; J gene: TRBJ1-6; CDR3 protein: CASSISDSHSYNSPLHF; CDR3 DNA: TGTGCCAGTAGTATCAGCGATAGCCACTCCTATAATTCACCCCTCCACTTT